The next 24 T cell receptor beta chains were all read from a single sample in a study of T cell responses to AZD1222 COVID-19 vaccine. Sequencing used immunoSEQ multiplex PCR; TCRdb keeps in-frame clones, though not all of them. The sample has about 150,000 clones, roughly 90% seen once. Sequencing was performed on peripheral blood, taken 28 days after the second AZD1222 dose. The receptors derive from an adult who received the AZD1222 COVID-19 vaccine.

The chain couples TRBV9 to TRBJ2-1, with 9 bases fitting TRBD2. The CDR3 contains 15 residues. The V and J ends lost 4 bases and 3 bases, in that order; junction bases with no gene match: 5. Germline lookup yields CDR1 SGDLS and CDR2 YYNGEE. The CDR3 spells CASSPTSGLYNEQFF. The CDR3 bases are TGTGCCAGCAGCCCGACTAGCGGACTCTACAATGAGCAGTTCTTC. Full variable domain (missing parts from reference TRBV9 and TRBJ2-1): DSGVTQTPKHLITATGQRVTLRCSPRSGDLSVYWYQQSLDQGLQFLIQYYNGEERAKGNILERFSAQQFPDLHSELNLSSLELGDSALYFCASSPTSGLYNEQFFGPGTRLTVL.

The CDR3 loop reads CASSGDRAITEAFF. The CDR3 coding sequence is TGTGCCAGCAGCGGGGACAGGGCCATCACTGAAGCTTTCTTT. The chain joins TRBV3-1 (or the pseudogene TRBV3-2) to TRBJ1-1, with TRBD1 identical over 9 bases. The CDR3 sequence is 14 residues long. The trim removed 5 bases at V and 4 bases at J, leaving 5 bases unmatched. Germline CDR1 reads LGHDT; CDR2 reads YNNKEL (reference sequence).

The chain recombines TRBV18 with TRBJ2-7; 8 nucleotides line up with TRBD2. Germline V CDR1 and CDR2: KGHSH, LQKENI. The ends lost 3 bases at V and 4 bases at J; junction bases unmatched: 14. The CDR3 runs to 17 residues. The CDR3 bases are TGTGCCAGCTCACCTACGGGGGAGCGGGAGTTCAGGTACGAGCAGTACTTC. Amino acids: CASSPTGEREFRYEQYF.

The J gene is TRBJ1-5, the V gene TRBV11-3; the D gene is possibly TRBD1 (5 bases). CDR1 is SGHNT, CDR2 YENEEA, per germline. V was clipped by 2 bases and J by 4 bases, with 9 bases between them. The CDR3 contains 14 residues. Written as DNA, the CDR3 is TGTGCCAGCAGCTTAAAACAGGAAAATCAGCCCCAGCATTTT. It translates to CASSLKQENQPQHF.

V gene TRBV29-1 combines with J gene TRBJ1-1; perhaps TRBD1 as D (5 bases). The ends were cut back, 7 bases at V and 2 bases at J, with 14 bases in the middle. The CDR3 consists of 13 residues. Germline-derived CDR1 and CDR2 are SQVTM and ANQGSEA. CDR3 in DNA: TGCAGCGGTACGTTTGGGGCTAACACTGAAGCTTTCTTT. Residues: CSGTFGANTEAFF.

V gene TRBV28 combines with J gene TRBJ1-2, with TRBD1 matching over 7 bases. Germline V gene lookup returns CDR1 MDHEN and CDR2 SYDVKM. V gave up 4 bases and J gave up 10 bases; unmatched junction bases: 9. This CDR3 region has 13 residues. CDR3 sequence reads: CASSSQGGRVYTF. The CDR3 DNA follows: TGTGCCAGCAGTTCCCAGGGGGGACGGGTCTACACCTTC.

The rearrangement uses TRBV9 and TRBJ1-1; tentative D call: TRBD1 (6 bases). The CDR3 consists of 13 residues. CDR1 SGDLS and CDR2 YYNGEE come from the germline V gene. Trimming cost V 2 bases and J 5 bases, with 10 bases left between them. CDR3 DNA: TGTGCCAGCAGCGTCACAGGGCGGACTGAAGCTTTCTTT. This encodes CASSVTGRTEAFF.

This sequence joins TRBV6-5 and TRBJ1-2, with TRBD1 matching over 7 bases. Germline CDR1 MNHEY, CDR2 SVGAGI. The CDR3 runs to 12 residues. With 5 bases clipped from V and 6 bases from J, the junction kept 3 bases outside the gene matches. CDR3 residues: CASSKDRHGYTF. The CDR3 DNA sequence: TGTGCCAGCAGTAAGGACAGGCATGGCTACACCTTC.

The chain joins TRBV19 to TRBJ2-5, with 7 bases fitting TRBD1. The V gene end was trimmed by 6 bases and the J gene end by 5 bases; junction bases not matched to a gene: 9. This CDR3 has 14 residues. Germline-derived CDR1 and CDR2 are LNHDA and SQIVND (reference sequence). CDR3 sequence (DNA): TGTGCCAGTAGCCCCGGGACAGAGAGGGAGACCCAGTACTTC. It translates to CASSPGTERETQYF.

This rearrangement joins TRBV18 to TRBJ1-1, with D perhaps TRBD1 (5 bases). V was shortened by 3 bases and J by 1 base, with 9 bases between the two germline ends. This CDR3 spans 14 amino acids. The germline gives CDR1 KGHSH, CDR2 LQKENI. The CDR3 here is CASSPPTENTEAFF. CDR3 DNA sequence: TGTGCCAGCTCACCCCCGACAGAGAACACTGAAGCTTTCTTT.

The chain is built from TRBV6-1 and TRBJ2-1; 10 bases align to TRBD2. The CDR3 covers 15 residues. CDR1 is MNHNS and CDR2 is SASEGT in the germline V gene. V trimming: 3 bases; J trimming: 13 bases; junction bases outside the gene matches: 12. DNA of the CDR3: TGTGCCAGCAGTGATGGACCCCTAGCGGGAGAAGTACAGTTCTTC. Protein sequence: CASSDGPLAGEVQFF.

This clone was seen only once. The chain links TRBV2 to TRBJ2-1, with D possibly matching TRBD2 (5 bases). The CDR3 contains 16 residues. The germline V and J ends were trimmed by 4 bases and 0 bases, with 13 bases remaining between them. Germline V gene sequence: CDR1 SNHLY, CDR2 FYNNEI. This CDR3 reads CASSGGLGSSYNEQFF. As DNA, the CDR3 is TGTGCCAGCAGTGGAGGGTTAGGAAGCTCCTACAATGAGCAGTTCTTC.

This chain uses TRBV7-9 with TRBJ1-4; TRBD1 matches 10 bases. V was clipped by 4 bases and J by 5 bases; unmatched bases: 4. Germline loops: CDR1 SEHNR, CDR2 FQNEAQ (reference sequence). CDR3 length: 15 residues. The CDR3 DNA follows: TGTGCCAGCAGCTACCAGGACAGGGGGAATGAAAAACTGTTTTTT. As protein: CASSYQDRGNEKLFF.

This clone was recorded only once. The DNA of the CDR3 is TGTGCCAGTAGTATAGATCTATATGGACTAGCGGGGGCGCCACGATTAAGCTCCTACAATGAGCAGTTCTTC. This sequence encodes CASSIDLYGLAGAPRLSSYNEQFF. The chain links TRBV19 to TRBJ2-1; 13 nucleotides agree with TRBD2. V shed 0 bases, J shed 0 bases, and the junction held 20 bases outside the gene matches. Germline V gene data show CDR1 as LNHDA and CDR2 as SQIVND (reference sequence). This CDR3 comprises 24 residues.

The CDR3 DNA reads TGTGCCTGGAGGAGTGCAACTAATGAAAAACTGTTTTTT. As protein: CAWRSATNEKLFF. V is TRBV30 and J is TRBJ1-4; D is ambiguous. The germline CDR1 and CDR2 sequences are GTSNPN and SVGIG (reference sequence). This CDR3 comprises 13 residues. The V gene lost 3 bases and the J gene lost 0 bases, with 5 bases spanning the gap.

With respect to this clone: The sample has other DNA sequences that encode this CDR3 too. V is TRBV6-4 and J is TRBJ1-5; D possibly corresponds to TRBD1 (5 bases). Germline assignment: CDR1 MRHNA and CDR2 SNTAGT. The CDR3 is 13 amino acids. Trimming removed 8 bases from V and 1 base from J, with 9 bases in between. CDR3 bases: TGTGCCAGCTCGCCAGGGAGCAATCAGCCCCAGCATTTT. Translated, it gives CASSPGSNQPQHF.

As concerns this clone: This specimen includes other DNA sequences encoding the same CDR3. The genes are TRBV27 and TRBJ1-5; D is possibly TRBD1 (5 bases). Germline V gene lookup returns CDR1 MNHEY and CDR2 SMNVEV (reference sequence). The CDR3 sequence is 13 residues long. Trimming stripped 3 bases from V and 6 bases from J, with 9 bases between. CDR3 coding DNA: TGTGCCAGCAGTTTTAGGGGAGGTCAGCCCCAGCATTTT. Amino acid sequence: CASSFRGGQPQHF.

The CDR3 spells CASSQGGLAGTGELFF. The CDR3 coding sequence is TGCGCCAGCAGCCAAGGGGGACTAGCAGGGACCGGGGAGCTGTTTTTT. The chain couples TRBV4-1 to TRBJ2-2; 9 bases are a match to TRBD2. With V trimmed by 1 base and J by 5 bases, 5 bases remained unmatched. Germline V gene sequence: CDR1 MGHRA, CDR2 YSYEKL. The CDR3 extends over 16 amino acids.

V and J are TRBV19 and TRBJ1-2; TRBD1 aligns across 7 bases. CDR3 length equals 13 residues. V lost 9 bases and J lost 4; bases outside the gene matches: 8. The germline CDR1 and CDR2 sequences are LNHDA and SQIVND (reference sequence). The CDR3 bases are TGTGCCAGAGCCGGGACAGCTAGCTATGGCTACACCTTC. This encodes CARAGTASYGYTF.

This chain connects TRBV10-3 to TRBJ1-1; D gene uncertain. Per the germline V gene, CDR1 is ENHRY and CDR2 is SYGVKD. The CDR3 totals 12 residues. Deletions cut 6 bases from V and 7 bases from J, with 12 bases between. The CDR3: CAIRKGGDEAFF. The CDR3 DNA reads TGTGCCATCAGAAAGGGAGGCGATGAAGCTTTCTTT.

The rearrangement joins TRBV28 to TRBJ2-7, with TRBD1 identical over 7 bases. This CDR3 spans 14 amino acids. V was clipped by 5 bases and J by 1 base; unmatched bases: 5. Looked up from germline, CDR1 is MDHEN and CDR2 is SYDVKM. The CDR3 reads CASSRGGASYEQYF. The CDR3 bases are TGTGCCAGCAGTCGAGGGGGCGCTTCCTACGAGCAGTACTTC.

This chain connects TRBV4-2 to TRBJ2-1; D is uncertain. Trimming removed 4 bases at V and 1 base at J, with 8 bases between. This CDR3 region has 14 residues. Germline assignment: CDR1 LGHNA and CDR2 YNFKEQ. The DNA for the CDR3 is TGTGCCAGCAGCCTGGAGATTTCCTACAATGAGCAGTTCTTC. Its translation: CASSLEISYNEQFF.

The V and J genes are TRBV19 and TRBJ2-7, with 10 bases matching TRBD1. CDR3 length: 14 residues. Germline V lookup: CDR1 LNHDA, CDR2 SQIVND (reference sequence). J was trimmed by 4 bases and V by 9 bases; bases with no gene match: 9. The CDR3 sequence is CASRPGQGMYEQYF. The CDR3 DNA sequence: TGTGCCAGCAGACCGGGACAGGGGATGTACGAGCAGTACTTC.

The J gene is TRBJ1-1, the V gene TRBV30, with TRBD1 as a possible D gene (6 bases). Germline V gene lookup returns CDR1 GTSNPN and CDR2 SVGIG (reference sequence). Trimming removed 1 base at V and 0 bases at J, with 12 bases between. The CDR3 totals 15 residues. DNA for the CDR3: TGTGCCTGGAGTGGACAGGCGAAGATGAACACTGAAGCTTTCTTT. Protein sequence: CAWSGQAKMNTEAFF.